One and the same sample provided the 21 T cell receptor beta chains below, sequenced in a study of blood T cell repertoires in COVID-19. Using immunoSEQ multiplex PCR, the repertoire was profiled, and TCRdb retains in-frame clones only, with some absent. The sample records roughly 180,000 clones, around 80% being singletons. The sample consisted of PBMCs or T cells enriched from blood (not recorded which). The receptors come from a woman aged 50 to 60 in a cohort exposed to, infected with or recovered from COVID-19 (not recorded which).

The genes are TRBV7-3 and TRBJ2-5, with D tentatively TRBD1 (6 bases). The CDR3 is made up of 16 amino acids. V lost 1 base and J 2 bases, leaving 14 bases between the germline ends. CDR1 is SGHTA, CDR2 FQGTGA, per germline. The CDR3 coding sequence is TGTGCCAGCAGCTTAAGTGGGCCAGGGGTTCAAGAGACCCAGTACTTC. Protein product: CASSLSGPGVQETQYF.

The chain employs TRBV29-1 and TRBJ1-2; 7 nucleotides align to TRBD1. Germline CDR1 SQVTM, CDR2 ANQGSEA. The CDR3 length is 12 residues. Trimming took 7 bases from V and 8 from J; bases not matched to a gene: 10. The CDR3 region is CSGRSQGRGYTF. The CDR3 region has the DNA TGCAGCGGACGATCACAGGGGAGAGGCTACACCTTC.

The chain couples TRBV12-5 to TRBJ1-2, with D perhaps matching TRBD1 (5 bases). With 0 bases removed from V and 5 bases from J, the gap between germline ends came to 13 bases. CDR3 length equals 15 residues. Germline V gene data show CDR1 as LGHNT and CDR2 as FRNRAP. For the CDR3, the DNA is TGTGCTAGTGGTTTGGTTACGACAGCCGGTTATGGCTACACCTTC. It is translated as CASGLVTTAGYGYTF.

V and J are TRBV27 and TRBJ2-5, with D unresolved. The CDR3 is made up of 13 amino acids. Germline values: CDR1 MNHEY, CDR2 SMNVEV (reference sequence). V lost 1 base to trimming and J lost 2 bases, with 5 bases between them. The CDR3 loop reads CASSLWQQETQYF. The CDR3 bases are TGTGCCAGCAGTTTATGGCAGCAAGAGACCCAGTACTTC.

The chain combines TRBV7-9 with TRBJ2-1, with D tentatively TRBD1 (5 bases). The CDR3 sequence is 10 residues long. CDR1 and CDR2 (germline): SEHNR, FQNEAQ (reference sequence). CDR3 amino acids: CTLGVNEQFF. The CDR3 DNA is TGTACCCTAGGGGTCAATGAGCAGTTCTTC.

The gene calls are TRBV7-3 and TRBJ2-1, with 10 bases identical to TRBD2. Unmatched junction bases numbered 4, after V lost 5 bases and J lost 0 bases. CDR3 length: 16 residues. Germline CDR1 and CDR2: SGHTA and FQGTGA. DNA of the CDR3: TGTGCCAGCAGCCAATCTAGCGGGAGCTCCTACAATGAGCAGTTCTTC. Amino acid sequence: CASSQSSGSSYNEQFF.

Remarks on this clone: At one of its ends the junction is not consistent with the germline gene, which may arise from a read error. The chain combines TRBV7-9 with TRBJ2-7; no definite D call. The CDR3 is made up of 17 amino acids. CDR1 SEHNR and CDR2 FQNEAQ come from the germline V gene (reference sequence). As DNA, the CDR3 is TGTGCCAGCAGTTTAGTTTCCCTAGGCCGTCACTCCTACGAGCAGTACTTC. Translation: CASSLVSLGRHSYEQYF.

This chain uses TRBV5-1 with TRBJ2-2; TRBD2 is a possible D gene (6 bases). The V gene lost 0 bases and the J gene lost 5 bases, with 8 bases spanning the gap. The length of the CDR3 is 14 residues. Germline-derived CDR1 and CDR2 are SGHRS and YFSETQ. This CDR3 reads CASSLAAGTGELFF. CDR3 bases: TGCGCCAGCAGCTTGGCCGCGGGGACCGGGGAGCTGTTTTTT.

V and J are TRBV30 and TRBJ1-3, with TRBD1 as a possible D gene (5 bases). From germline, CDR1 is GTSNPN and CDR2 SVGIG (reference sequence). CDR3 size: 12 residues. Between the trimmed V and J ends, which lost 4 bases and 7 bases, there was a span of 11 bases. Here the CDR3 DNA reads TGTGCCTGGAAGAAGGCAGGGAACACCATATATTTT. Its protein product is CAWKKAGNTIYF.

CDR3 sequence reads: CASSGAQGQAPNEKLFF. The CDR3 nucleotides read TGTGCCAGCAGTGGAGCACAGGGTCAGGCTCCTAATGAAAAACTGTTTTTT. The rearrangement uses TRBV6-1 and TRBJ1-4; a weak D match, TRBD1 (6 bases). The germline CDR1 and CDR2 sequences are MNHNS and SASEGT. V lost 4 bases and J lost 3, with 18 bases in between. The CDR3 loop spans 17 amino acids.

V usage is TRBV28 and J usage is TRBJ1-5, with D possibly being TRBD1 (5 bases). The V end was cut by 3 bases, the J end by 7 bases, with 13 bases between. The CDR3 has 14 amino acids. The germline V gene encodes CDR1 MDHEN and CDR2 SYDVKM. The chain's CDR3 is CASSFTASGQPQHF. CDR3 nucleotides: TGTGCCAGCAGTTTCACTGCCTCAGGGCAGCCCCAGCATTTT. The variable domain in full, completed from reference TRBV28 and TRBJ1-5, reads DVKVTQSSRYLVKRTGEKVFLECVQDMDHENMFWYRQDPGLGLRLIYFSYDVKMKEKGDIPEGYSVSREKKERFSLILESASTNQTSMYLCASSFTASGQPQHFGDGTRLSIL.

The rearrangement joins TRBV9 to TRBJ2-1; possible D gene TRBD2, 6 bases. The germline gives CDR1 SGDLS, CDR2 YYNGEE. V shed 3 bases and J shed 5 bases, with 18 bases lying between them. The CDR3 contains 16 residues. CDR3 protein: CASSAHSGLGNNEQFF. CDR3 DNA: TGTGCCAGCAGCGCCCATAGCGGCCTAGGGAACAATGAGCAGTTCTTC.

The chain is built from TRBV18 and TRBJ1-1, with 7 bases matching TRBD1. This CDR3 is built from 14 residues. V was pared by 4 bases and J by 2 bases, with 4 bases of the junction left unmatched. Germline V gene data show CDR1 as KGHSH and CDR2 as LQKENI. The CDR3 DNA reads as TGTGCCAGCTCACTCAGGGGGTTAAACACTGAAGCTTTCTTT. It yields the protein CASSLRGLNTEAFF.

Ten or more counts support this clone. The rearrangement joins TRBV18 to TRBJ1-2; weak D call: TRBD1 (6 bases). The CDR3 sequence is 15 residues long. Germline assignment: CDR1 KGHSH and CDR2 LQKENI. The V and J ends lost 5 bases and 4 bases respectively, with 17 bases between them. CDR3 in amino acids: CASSITGGQTYGYTF. Written as DNA, the CDR3 is TGTGCCAGCTCAATTACGGGGGGCCAGACCTATGGCTACACCTTC.

The chain links TRBV18 to TRBJ2-1; D call uncertain. Germline loops: CDR1 KGHSH, CDR2 LQKENI. There are 16 residues in the CDR3. The germline V and J ends were trimmed by 5 bases and 4 bases, with 18 bases remaining between them. The CDR3 loop is CASSSLTALGYNEQFF. The CDR3 DNA follows: TGTGCCAGCTCATCCCTGACGGCCCTAGGATACAATGAGCAGTTCTTC.

This clone was found once. V usage is TRBV19 and J usage is TRBJ2-4; D call uncertain. Trimming took off 6 bases at V and 0 bases at J, with 24 bases between the two ends. CDR3 size: 19 residues. Germline loops: CDR1 LNHDA, CDR2 SQIVND (reference sequence). DNA for the CDR3: TGTGCCAGTAGCCCCCGCATGGTGTCGGTAAAAATAGCCAAAAACATTCAGTACTTC. It encodes CASSPRMVSVKIAKNIQYF.

The chain joins TRBV29-1 to TRBJ1-4; TRBD1 might be the D (5 bases). Trimming shortened V by 4 bases and J by 8 bases, and 14 bases separated the two germline ends. Germline assignment: CDR1 SQVTM and CDR2 ANQGSEA. The CDR3 is made up of 13 amino acids. In DNA, the CDR3 is TGCAGCGTTGGTGACCAGGGAGGCGAAAAACTGTTTTTT. Encoded protein: CSVGDQGGEKLFF.

The rearrangement uses TRBV7-9 and TRBJ1-5; a weak D match, TRBD1 (5 bases). The V gene lost 5 bases and the J gene lost 1 base, with 9 bases spanning the gap. The germline CDR1 and CDR2 sequences are SEHNR and FQNEAQ (reference sequence). The CDR3 has 14 residues. The CDR3 loop is CASSPQGSNQPQHF. CDR3 in DNA: TGTGCCAGCAGCCCCCAGGGAAGCAATCAGCCCCAGCATTTT.

The gene calls are TRBV12-3 or TRBV12-4 and TRBJ2-5, with TRBD1 identical over 10 bases. The length of the CDR3 is 13 residues. V was pared by 1 base and J by 13 bases, with 6 bases of the junction left unmatched. The CDR3 DNA sequence: TGTGCCAGCAGTTTAGGGGACAGGGGAGAACGGTACTTC. The encoded protein is CASSLGDRGERYF.

This chain joins TRBV11-3 and TRBJ2-1; tentative D call: TRBD2 (6 bases). V lost 2 bases and J 7 bases, leaving 15 bases between the germline ends. Germline loops: CDR1 SGHNT, CDR2 YENEEA. CDR3 length: 15 residues. CDR3 sequence reads: CASSLLGGVGNEQFF. CDR3 sequence (DNA): TGTGCCAGCAGCTTACTCGGCGGGGTGGGTAATGAGCAGTTCTTC.

CDR3 amino acids: CASSLSPGLAKNIQYF. CDR3 nucleotide sequence: TGTGCCAGCAGTTTATCTCCAGGGCTAGCCAAAAACATTCAGTACTTC. The chain employs TRBV27 and TRBJ2-4, with D maybe TRBD1 (5 bases). CDR1 MNHEY and CDR2 SMNVEV come from the germline V gene (reference sequence). This CDR3 has 16 amino acids. The V and J ends lost 0 bases and 0 bases respectively, with 9 bases between them.